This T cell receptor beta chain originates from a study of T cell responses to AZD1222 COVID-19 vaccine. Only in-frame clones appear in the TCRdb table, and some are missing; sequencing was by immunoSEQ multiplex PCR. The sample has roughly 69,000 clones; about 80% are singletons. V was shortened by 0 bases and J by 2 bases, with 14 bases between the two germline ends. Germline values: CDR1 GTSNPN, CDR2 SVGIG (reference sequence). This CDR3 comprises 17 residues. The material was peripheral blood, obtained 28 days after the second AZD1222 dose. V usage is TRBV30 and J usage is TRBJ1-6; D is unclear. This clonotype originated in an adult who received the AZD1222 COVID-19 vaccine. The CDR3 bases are TGTGCCTGGAGTGTGGGGAAGGGCCCACCCTATAATTCACCCCTCCACTTT. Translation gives CAWSVGKGPPYNSPLHF.